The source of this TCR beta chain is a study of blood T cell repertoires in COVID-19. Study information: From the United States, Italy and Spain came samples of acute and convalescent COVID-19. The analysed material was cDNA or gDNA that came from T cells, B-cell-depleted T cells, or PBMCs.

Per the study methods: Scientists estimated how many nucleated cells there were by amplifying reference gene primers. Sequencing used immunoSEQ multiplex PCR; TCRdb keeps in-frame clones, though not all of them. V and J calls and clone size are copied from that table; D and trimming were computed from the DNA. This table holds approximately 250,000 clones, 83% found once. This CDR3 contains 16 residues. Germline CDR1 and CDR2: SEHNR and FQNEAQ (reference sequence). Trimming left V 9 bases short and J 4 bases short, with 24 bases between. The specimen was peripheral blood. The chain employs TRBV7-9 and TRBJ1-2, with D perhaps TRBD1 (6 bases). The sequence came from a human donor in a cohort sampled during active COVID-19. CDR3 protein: CASSLLELQGFYGYTF. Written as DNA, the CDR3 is TGTGCCAGTTCCTTATTAGAGCTACAGGGTTTCTATGGCTACACCTTC. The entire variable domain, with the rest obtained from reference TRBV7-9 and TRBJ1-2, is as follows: DTGVSQNPRHKITKRGQNVTFRCDPISEHNRLYWYRQTLGQGPEFLTYFQNEAQLEKSRLLSDRFSAERPKGSFSTLEIQRTEQGDSAMYLCASSLLELQGFYGYTFGSGTRLTVV.